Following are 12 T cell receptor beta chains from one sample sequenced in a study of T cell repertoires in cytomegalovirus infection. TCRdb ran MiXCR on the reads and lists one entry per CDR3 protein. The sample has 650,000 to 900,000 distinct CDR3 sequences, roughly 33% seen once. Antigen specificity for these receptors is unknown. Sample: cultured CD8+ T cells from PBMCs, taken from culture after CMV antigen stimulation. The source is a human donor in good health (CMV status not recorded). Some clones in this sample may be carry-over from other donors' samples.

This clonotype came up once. The CDR3 sequence: CSAETGTTGELFF. DNA for the CDR3: TGCAGTGCTGAAACAGGGACCACCGGGGAGCTGTTTTTT. The gene calls are TRBV20-1 and TRBJ2-2, with a possible D match to TRBD1 (6 bases). V lost 5 bases to trimming and J lost 4 bases, with 11 bases between them. Germline CDR1 is DFQATT and CDR2 is SNEGSKA (reference sequence). The CDR3 is 13 amino acids.

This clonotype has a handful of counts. The CDR3 sequence is CASSRRGQGGYEQFF. The DNA of the CDR3 is TGTGCCAGCAGTCGAAGGGGGCAGGGGGGCTATGAGCAGTTCTTC. V usage is TRBV27 and J usage is TRBJ2-1; possibly TRBD1 for D (7 bases). Trimming left V 5 bases short and J 8 bases short, with 19 bases between. From germline, CDR1 is MNHEY and CDR2 SMNVEV (reference sequence). This CDR3 has 15 residues.

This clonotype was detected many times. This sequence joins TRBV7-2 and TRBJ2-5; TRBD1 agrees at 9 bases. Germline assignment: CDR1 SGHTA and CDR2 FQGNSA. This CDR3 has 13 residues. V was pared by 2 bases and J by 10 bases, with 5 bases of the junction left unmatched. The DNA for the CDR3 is TGTGCCAGCAGCTTATCTAGGACAGGGGTCCAGTACTTC. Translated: CASSLSRTGVQYF. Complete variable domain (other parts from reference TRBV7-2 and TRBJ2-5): GAGVSQSPSNKVTEKGKDVELRCDPISGHTALYWYRQSLGQGLEFLIYFQGNSAPDKSGLPSDRFSAERTGGSVSTLTIQRTQQEDSAVYLCASSLSRTGVQYFGPGTRLLVL.

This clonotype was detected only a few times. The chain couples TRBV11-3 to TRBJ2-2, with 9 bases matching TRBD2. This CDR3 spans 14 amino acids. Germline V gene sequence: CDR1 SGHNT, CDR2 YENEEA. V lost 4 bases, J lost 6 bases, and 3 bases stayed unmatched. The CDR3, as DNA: TGTGCCAGCAGCTCGCGGGGGGGCCCCGGGGAGCTGTTTTTT. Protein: CASSSRGGPGELFF.

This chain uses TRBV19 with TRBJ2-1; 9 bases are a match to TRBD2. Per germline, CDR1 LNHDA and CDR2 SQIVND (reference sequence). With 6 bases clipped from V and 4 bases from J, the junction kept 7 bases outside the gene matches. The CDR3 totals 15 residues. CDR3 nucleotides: TGTGCCAGTAGACCAAAGCGGGGGGAATACAATGAGCAGTTCTTC. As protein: CASRPKRGEYNEQFF.

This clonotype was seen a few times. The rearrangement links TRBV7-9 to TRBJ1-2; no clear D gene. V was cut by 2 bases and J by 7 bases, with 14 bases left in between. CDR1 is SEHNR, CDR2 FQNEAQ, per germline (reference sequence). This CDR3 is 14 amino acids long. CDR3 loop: CASSLRVREGGYTF. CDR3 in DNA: TGTGCCAGCAGCTTAAGGGTACGGGAAGGTGGCTACACCTTC.

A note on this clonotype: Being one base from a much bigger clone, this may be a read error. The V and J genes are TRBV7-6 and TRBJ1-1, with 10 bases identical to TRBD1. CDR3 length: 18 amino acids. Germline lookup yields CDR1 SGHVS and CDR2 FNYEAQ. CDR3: CVSSLVGSTGGGYTEAFF. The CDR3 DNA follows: TGTGTCAGCAGCTTAGTAGGCTCGACAGGGGGCGGATACACTGAAGCTTTCTTT.

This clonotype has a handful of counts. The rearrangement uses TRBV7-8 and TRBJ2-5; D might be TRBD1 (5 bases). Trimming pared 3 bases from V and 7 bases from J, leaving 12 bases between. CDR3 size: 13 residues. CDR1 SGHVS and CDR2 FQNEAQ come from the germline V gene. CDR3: CASSLGLSSTQYF. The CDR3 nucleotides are TGTGCCAGCAGCTTGGGGCTCTCCTCGACCCAGTACTTC.

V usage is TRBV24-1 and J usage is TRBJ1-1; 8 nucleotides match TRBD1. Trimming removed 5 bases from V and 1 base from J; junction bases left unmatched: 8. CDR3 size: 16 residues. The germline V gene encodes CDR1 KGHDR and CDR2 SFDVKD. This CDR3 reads CATSASGQGRNTEAFF. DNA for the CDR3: TGTGCCACCAGTGCCTCTGGACAGGGAAGGAACACTGAAGCTTTCTTT.

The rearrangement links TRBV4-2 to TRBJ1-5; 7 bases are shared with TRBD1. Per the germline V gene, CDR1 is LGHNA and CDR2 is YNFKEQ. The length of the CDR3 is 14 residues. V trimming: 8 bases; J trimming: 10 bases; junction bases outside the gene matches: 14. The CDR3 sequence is CASSQGVAAGPQHF. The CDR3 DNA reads TGTGCCAGCTCTCAGGGGGTAGCTGCAGGACCCCAGCATTTT.

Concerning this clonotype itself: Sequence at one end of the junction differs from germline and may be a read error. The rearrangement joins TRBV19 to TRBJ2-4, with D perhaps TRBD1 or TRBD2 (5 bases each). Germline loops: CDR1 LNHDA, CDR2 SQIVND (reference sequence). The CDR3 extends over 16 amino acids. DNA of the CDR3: TGTGCCGGTAGTCTGGGACGGCCTCGGCCCAAAAACATTCAGTACTTC. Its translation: CAGSLGRPRPKNIQYF.

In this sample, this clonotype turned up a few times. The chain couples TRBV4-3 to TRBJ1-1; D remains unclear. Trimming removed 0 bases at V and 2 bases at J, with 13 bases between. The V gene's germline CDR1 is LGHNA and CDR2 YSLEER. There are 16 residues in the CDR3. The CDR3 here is CASSQEGNADNTEAFF. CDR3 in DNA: TGCGCCAGCAGCCAAGAAGGTAATGCGGATAACACTGAAGCTTTCTTT.